A single sample gave rise to the 27 T cell receptor beta chains below, sequenced in a study of low-dose radiotherapy and immunotherapy resistance in tumors. Primers targeting TRAV and TRBV primed first-strand cDNA, covering alpha and beta chains. The authors ran 15 to 20 PCR cycles to amplify TCRs with a constant-region primer and V-primer adapter. TCRdb re-called the reads through MiXCR, storing one row per CDR3 protein. This sample has 59,000 or so distinct CDR3 sequences; more than 20% occur once, and the top ten carry approximately 7%. Time point indicated: before trial treatment. Sequences were derived from PBMCs, sampled before treatment. Receptor source: a male donor with rectosigmoid adenocarcinoma.

The chain uses TRBV9 and TRBJ1-3, with D uncertain. The V end was cut by 3 bases, the J end by 3 bases, with 13 bases between. The germline gives CDR1 SGDLS, CDR2 YYNGEE. CDR3 length: 15 amino acids. This chain's CDR3 is CASSAYGLGGNTIYF. CDR3 bases: TGTGCCAGCAGCGCTTACGGCCTGGGTGGAAACACCATATATTTT. Using reference TRBV9 and TRBJ1-3 for the parts outside the CDR3, the full variable domain is DSGVTQTPKHLITATGQRVTLRCSPRSGDLSVYWYQQSLDQGLQFLIQYYNGEERAKGNILERFSAQQFPDLHSELNLSSLELGDSALYFCASSAYGLGGNTIYFGEGSWLTVV.

As concerns this clonotype: It is unclear where the CDR3 begins or ends on the DNA, so no DNA is shown, and the CDR3 is as TCRdb lists it. This chain joins TRBV5-1 and TRBJ2-5; TRBD2 is taken as the D call from the table, unchecked against the DNA. The CDR3 extends over 24 residues, inclusive of both ends. Germline values: CDR1 SGHRS, CDR2 YFSETQ. The CDR3 loop is CASSFYICSAKRGQRGAQRETQYF.

This clonotype has a count of ten or more. The V and J genes are TRBV11-2 and TRBJ2-7; D is unresolved. Trimming removed 4 bases from V and 1 base from J, with 11 bases in between. Germline lookup yields CDR1 SGHAT and CDR2 FQNNGV. The CDR3 runs 14 residues. This CDR3 reads CASSSPLGSYEQYF. In DNA form, the CDR3 reads TGTGCCAGCAGCTCGCCCTTGGGATCCTACGAGCAGTACTTC.

This clonotype was seen at least ten times. The chain combines TRBV11-3 with TRBJ1-1, with D tentatively TRBD1 (5 bases). V shed 5 bases and J shed 0 bases, with 16 bases lying between them. The germline V gene encodes CDR1 SGHNT and CDR2 YENEEA. The CDR3 has 16 amino acids. The CDR3 nucleotides are TGTGCCAGCAGCCGCAGGGACCCCGGCCTGAACACTGAAGCTTTCTTT. Translated, it gives CASSRRDPGLNTEAFF. Looking up the rest from reference TRBV11-3 and TRBJ1-1 gives the full variable domain: EAGVVQSPRYKIIEKKQPVAFWCNPISGHNTLYWYLQNLGQGPELLIRYENEEAVDDSQLPKDRFSAERLKGVDSTLKIQPAELGDSAVYLCASSRRDPGLNTEAFFGQGTRLTVV.

As regards this clonotype: A read error is the likely source, as a far larger clone sits one nucleotide away. The genes are TRBV5-5 and TRBJ2-7; D perhaps matches TRBD1 (6 bases). Judging by the DNA end, TRBJ2-1 fits better; the J call may be wrong. The CDR3 is 18 amino acids. Germline V gene lookup returns CDR1 SGHKS and CDR2 YYEKEE (reference sequence). CDR3 sequence (DNA): TGTCCCAGCAGCGCCGGGACACAACAAGGACCCATCTACAATGAGCAGTTCTTC. Translating it yields CPSSAGTQQGPIYNEQFF.

Many counts were recorded for this clonotype. The chain links TRBV20-1 to TRBJ1-5; D gene uncertain. This CDR3 has 13 residues. V was trimmed by 6 bases and J by 3 bases, leaving 12 bases between them. CDR1 and CDR2 from the germline V gene are DFQATT and SNEGSKA (reference sequence). DNA for the CDR3: TGCAGTGCCCTCTCCCATTTCAATCAGCCCCAGCATTTT. Translated, it gives CSALSHFNQPQHF.

This clonotype was observed many times. This chain links TRBV15 with TRBJ2-5; D assignment may be TRBD1 or TRBD2 (5 bases each). Deletions cut 5 bases from V and 7 bases from J, with 17 bases between. Looked up from germline, CDR1 is LNHNV and CDR2 is YYDKDF (reference sequence). CDR3 length: 14 amino acids. In DNA, the CDR3 is TGTGCCACCAGCGCCGACCGGGACGTTGGGACCCAGTACTTC. Translating gives CATSADRDVGTQYF.

There are many counts of this clonotype. This chain uses TRBV28 with TRBJ1-2; D gene ambiguous. The CDR3 totals 11 residues. V lost 4 bases and J lost 4, with 4 bases in between. Germline CDR1 and CDR2: MDHEN and SYDVKM. In DNA, the CDR3 is TGTGCCAGCAGTTCGGGCTATGGCTACACCTTC. Amino acids: CASSSGYGYTF.

This clonotype was recorded at least ten times. The chain couples TRBV12-3 or TRBV12-4 to TRBJ1-3; 9 positions agree with TRBD1. V dropped 3 bases and J dropped 4; count of bases not matched to a gene: 10. This CDR3 has 17 residues. CDR3 sequence reads: CASSLPRTGVGGNTIYF. CDR3 bases: TGTGCCAGCAGTTTGCCCCGGACAGGGGTAGGGGGAAACACCATATATTTT.

This clonotype was counted many times. The gene calls are TRBV27 and TRBJ2-1; maybe TRBD2 (6 bases). The CDR3 spans 16 residues. Germline CDR1 is MNHEY and CDR2 is SMNVEV (reference sequence). Trimming stripped 2 bases from V and 4 bases from J, with 15 bases between. Written as DNA, the CDR3 is TGTGCCAGCAGTTTACAGGGTCTAGCGACTTACAATGAGCAGTTCTTC. Its translation: CASSLQGLATYNEQFF.

This clonotype was detected a few times. The chain joins TRBV5-8 to TRBJ2-2; 11 bases agree with TRBD1. Trimming removed 4 bases from V and 1 base from J; junction bases left unmatched: 3. The CDR3 length is 16 residues. The V gene's germline CDR1 is SGHTS and CDR2 YDEGEE. The CDR3 region is CASSQGQGENTGELFF. The CDR3 coding sequence is TGTGCCAGCAGCCAGGGACAGGGGGAGAACACCGGGGAGCTGTTTTTT. The full variable domain, its missing parts supplied by reference TRBV5-8 and TRBJ2-2, is EAGVTQSPTHLIKTRGQQATLRCSPISGHTSVYWYQQALGLGLQFLLWYDEGEERNRGNFPPRFSGRQFPNYSSELNVNALELEDSALYLCASSQGQGENTGELFFGEGSRLTVL.

This clonotype was seen many times. The chain joins TRBV28 to TRBJ1-2, with 8 nucleotides matching TRBD1. The V and J ends lost 7 bases and 8 bases, in that order; junction bases with no gene match: 15. Germline V gene sequence: CDR1 MDHEN, CDR2 SYDVKM. The CDR3 is 15 residues long. This CDR3 is CASTTGGQEAAGYTF. The CDR3 region has the DNA TGTGCCAGCACCACCGGGGGACAGGAGGCGGCCGGCTACACCTTC.

The V call is TRBV28, the J call TRBJ2-5, with 15 bases identical to TRBD2. CDR1 and CDR2 from the germline V gene are MDHEN and SYDVKM. The CDR3 spans 16 residues. The trim removed 6 bases at V and 5 bases at J, leaving 7 bases unmatched. The CDR3 sequence is CASSMGLAGGGETQYF. In DNA form, the CDR3 reads TGTGCCAGCAGCATGGGACTAGCGGGAGGTGGTGAGACCCAGTACTTC. Complete variable domain (other parts from reference TRBV28 and TRBJ2-5): DVKVTQSSRYLVKRTGEKVFLECVQDMDHENMFWYRQDPGLGLRLIYFSYDVKMKEKGDIPEGYSVSREKKERFSLILESASTNQTSMYLCASSMGLAGGGETQYFGPGTRLLVL.

By sample fraction, this clonotype is medium-sized. CDR3 coding DNA: TGTGCCAGCAGTTCAGACCTTGGGACAGGGTCTGCCGAGCAGTACTTC. As protein: CASSSDLGTGSAEQYF. The gene calls are TRBV6-5 and TRBJ2-7; 9 bases are a match to TRBD1. Germline V gene sequence: CDR1 MNHEY, CDR2 SVGAGI. V shed 4 bases, J shed 6 bases, and the junction held 13 bases outside the gene matches. This CDR3 spans 16 amino acids.

This clonotype was counted between two and nine times. This likely traces to a read error, being one base from a far larger clone. The V gene is TRBV4-2, the J gene TRBJ2-5; 12 positions match TRBD1. Trimming removed 0 bases from V and 11 bases from J; junction bases left unmatched: 10. The CDR3 runs to 16 residues. The V gene's germline CDR1 is LGHNA and CDR2 YNFKEQ. The CDR3 spells CASSQEGTGGYNEQYF. In DNA, the CDR3 is TGTGCCAGCAGCCAAGAGGGGACAGGGGGCTACAATGAGCAGTACTTC.

This clonotype showed up many times. The chain links TRBV20-1 to TRBJ2-1, with D possibly being TRBD2 (6 bases). CDR3 size: 13 residues. The germline V and J ends were trimmed by 5 bases and 5 bases, with 13 bases remaining between them. Per the germline V gene, CDR1 is DFQATT and CDR2 is SNEGSKA (reference sequence). CDR3 amino acids: CSALPGVHNEQFF. CDR3 bases: TGCAGTGCTTTACCGGGAGTCCACAATGAGCAGTTCTTC.

This clonotype has a count of ten or more. The J gene is TRBJ2-5, the V gene TRBV28; 7 bases align to TRBD1. The germline V gene has CDR1 MDHEN and CDR2 SYDVKM. The length of the CDR3 is 18 residues. V lost 0 bases, J lost 6 bases, and 16 bases stayed unmatched. CDR3 in DNA: TGTGCCAGCAGTTTATGGGGCCCCGGGACAGAGTTTTTAAAGACCCAGTACTTC. This encodes CASSLWGPGTEFLKTQYF. The full variable domain, with the rest looked up from reference TRBV28 and TRBJ2-5, is DVKVTQSSRYLVKRTGEKVFLECVQDMDHENMFWYRQDPGLGLRLIYFSYDVKMKEKGDIPEGYSVSREKKERFSLILESASTNQTSMYLCASSLWGPGTEFLKTQYFGPGTRLLVL.

This clonotype has a handful of counts. A far larger clone is one nucleotide away, so this likely arose from a read error. The V and J genes are TRBV28 and TRBJ2-1; D possibly corresponds to TRBD2 (5 bases). The CDR3 is 14 amino acids. The V end lost 7 bases, the J end lost 10 bases, and 20 bases lay between the germline ends. Germline lookup yields CDR1 MDHEN and CDR2 SYDVKM. CDR3 amino acids: CASKLGPGGHEQFF. The CDR3 nucleotides are TGTGCCAGCAAACTCGGGCCTGGAGGCCACGAGCAGTTCTTC.

About this clonotype: This may come from a read error, since a much larger clone is one base off. The chain couples TRBV11-2 to TRBJ2-5; D is unresolved. The CDR3 extends over 16 amino acids. The germline V gene has CDR1 SGHAT and CDR2 FQNNGV. CDR3 sequence: CPSSAEVTYSYNEQYF. Written as DNA, the CDR3 is TGTCCCAGCAGCGCCGAGGTCACCTACTCCTACAATGAGCAGTACTTC. Combining the CDR3 with reference TRBV11-2 and TRBJ2-5 gives the whole variable domain EAGVAQSPRYKIIEKRQSVAFWCNPISGHATLYWYQQILGQGPKLLIQFQNNGVVDDSQLPKDRFSAERLKGVDSTLKIQPAKLEDSAVYLCPSSAEVTYSYNEQYFGPGTRLLVL.

This clonotype has at least ten counts. This chain joins TRBV3-1 and TRBJ2-7, with 8 positions matching TRBD2. There are 14 residues in the CDR3. CDR1 and CDR2 from the germline V gene are LGHDT and YNNKEL (reference sequence). The trim removed 4 bases at V and 2 bases at J, leaving 4 bases unmatched. CDR3 in DNA: TGTGCCAGCAGCCCCTTAGCGGGAACCTACGAGCAGTACTTC. It codes for CASSPLAGTYEQYF.

Ten or more counts support this clonotype. This chain joins TRBV19 and TRBJ2-1; the match to TRBD1 covers 9 bases. After removal of 5 bases from V and 2 bases from J, the junction contained 4 bases not matched to a gene. Germline lookup yields CDR1 LNHDA and CDR2 SQIVND (reference sequence). The CDR3 has 15 amino acids. The chain's CDR3 is CASSLGTGPYNEQFF. DNA for the CDR3: TGTGCCAGTAGTTTAGGGACAGGGCCCTACAATGAGCAGTTCTTC. Using reference TRBV19 and TRBJ2-1 for the parts outside the CDR3, the full variable domain is DGGITQSPKYLFRKEGQNVTLSCEQNLNHDAMYWYRQDPGQGLRLIYYSQIVNDFQKGDIAEGYSVSREKKESFPLTVTSAQKNPTAFYLCASSLGTGPYNEQFFGPGTRLTVL.

This clonotype was seen repeatedly, ten times or more. The rearrangement links TRBV6-2 or TRBV6-3 to TRBJ2-7; 7 bases are a match to TRBD2. The CDR3 runs 16 residues. V trimming: 0 bases; J trimming: 0 bases; junction bases outside the gene matches: 5. Germline V gene data show CDR1 as MNHEY and CDR2 as SVGEGT. The CDR3 spells CASSYSSGEGSYEQYF. The CDR3 coding sequence is TGTGCCAGCAGTTACTCCTCCGGGGAGGGCTCCTACGAGCAGTACTTC.

This clonotype was seen many times. The chain recombines TRBV28 with TRBJ2-7; 7 nucleotides align to TRBD1. The V and J ends lost 6 bases and 2 bases, in that order; junction bases with no gene match: 7. The CDR3 is 14 amino acids. Germline-derived CDR1 and CDR2 are MDHEN and SYDVKM. CDR3 protein: CASSHRDRPYEQYF. The CDR3 nucleotides are TGTGCCAGCAGCCACCGGGACAGACCCTACGAGCAGTACTTC.

To note about this clonotype: This may come from a read error, since a much larger clone is one base off. This CDR3 is CASSIIDYEQYF. The DNA for the CDR3 is TGTGCCAGCAGCATAATAGACTACGAGCAGTACTTC. The V and J genes are TRBV7-9 and TRBJ2-7, with D unclear. The V and J ends lost 5 bases and 3 bases respectively, with 8 bases between them. Germline lookup yields CDR1 SEHNR and CDR2 FQNEAQ (reference sequence). The CDR3 is 12 residues long.

This clonotype occurred many times. The CDR3 loop reads CSVWLGEGSPLHF. In DNA form, the CDR3 reads TGCAGCGTTTGGCTGGGAGAGGGTTCACCCCTCCACTTT. The chain uses TRBV29-1 and TRBJ1-6; D call uncertain. Germline V CDR1 and CDR2: SQVTM, ANQGSEA. Trimming left V 5 bases short and J 9 bases short, with 14 bases between. The CDR3 runs 13 residues.

This clonotype came up many times. This chain joins TRBV7-9 and TRBJ1-2, with D maybe TRBD1 (6 bases). V dropped 1 base and J dropped 8 bases, with 11 bases sitting between them. CDR1 SEHNR and CDR2 FQNEAQ come from the germline V gene (reference sequence). This CDR3 region has 13 residues. This chain's CDR3 is CASSLVPGDGYTF. CDR3 nucleotide sequence: TGTGCCAGCAGCTTAGTTCCAGGGGACGGCTACACCTTC.

This clonotype was counted at least ten times. The V call is TRBV9, the J call TRBJ1-6, with D possibly being TRBD1 (6 bases). The CDR3 loop spans 15 amino acids. V lost 4 bases and J 8 bases, leaving 16 bases between the germline ends. The V gene's germline CDR1 is SGDLS and CDR2 YYNGEE. Written as DNA, the CDR3 is TGTGCCAGCAGCCCCCAACAGGGCGGTTATTCACCCCTCCACTTT. Protein sequence: CASSPQQGGYSPLHF.